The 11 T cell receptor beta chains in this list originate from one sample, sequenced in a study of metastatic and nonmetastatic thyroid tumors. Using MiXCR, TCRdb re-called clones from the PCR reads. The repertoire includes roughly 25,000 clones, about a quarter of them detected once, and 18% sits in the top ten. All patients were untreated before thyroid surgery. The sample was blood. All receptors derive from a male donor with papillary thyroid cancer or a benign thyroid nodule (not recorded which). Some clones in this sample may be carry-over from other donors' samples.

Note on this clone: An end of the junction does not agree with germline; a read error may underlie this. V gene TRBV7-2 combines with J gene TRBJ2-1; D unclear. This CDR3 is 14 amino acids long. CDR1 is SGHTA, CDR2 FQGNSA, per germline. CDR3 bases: TGTGCCAGCAGCTTAGTTCAGATGTACAATGTGCAGTTCTTC. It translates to CASSLVQMYNVQFF. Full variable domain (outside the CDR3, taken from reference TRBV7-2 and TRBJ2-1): GAGVSQSPSNKVTEKGKDVELRCDPISGHTALYWYRQSLGQGLEFLIYFQGNSAPDKSGLPSDRFSAERTGGSVSTLTIQRTQQEDSAVYLCASSLVQMYNVQFFGPGTRLTVL.

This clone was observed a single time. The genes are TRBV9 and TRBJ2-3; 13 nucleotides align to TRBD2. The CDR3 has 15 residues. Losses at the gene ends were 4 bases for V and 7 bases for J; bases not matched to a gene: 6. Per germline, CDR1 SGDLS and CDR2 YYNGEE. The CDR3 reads CASSLGLAGAYTQYF. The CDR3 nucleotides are TGTGCCAGCAGCTTAGGACTAGCGGGAGCTTATACGCAGTATTTT.

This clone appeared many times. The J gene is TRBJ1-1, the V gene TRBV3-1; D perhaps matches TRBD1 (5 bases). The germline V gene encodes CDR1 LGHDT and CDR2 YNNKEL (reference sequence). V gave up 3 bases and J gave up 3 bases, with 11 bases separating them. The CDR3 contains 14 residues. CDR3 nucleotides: TGTGCCAGCAGCCACAGGGAGTCTGACACTGAAGCTTTCTTT. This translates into CASSHRESDTEAFF.

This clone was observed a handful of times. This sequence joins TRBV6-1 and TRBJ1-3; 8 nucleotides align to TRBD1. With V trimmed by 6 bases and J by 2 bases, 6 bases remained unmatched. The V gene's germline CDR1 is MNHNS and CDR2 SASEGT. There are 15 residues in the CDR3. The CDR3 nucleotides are TGTGCCAGCAGCCTGGACAGGGAGGCTGGAAACACCATATATTTT. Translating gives CASSLDREAGNTIYF.

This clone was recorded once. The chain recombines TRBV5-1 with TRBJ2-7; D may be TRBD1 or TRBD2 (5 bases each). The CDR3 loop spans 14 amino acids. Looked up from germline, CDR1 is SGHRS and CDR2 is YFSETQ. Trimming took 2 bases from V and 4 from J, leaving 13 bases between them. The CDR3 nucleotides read TGCGCCAGCAGCTTAGGGGTTTCGGGATACGAGCAGTACTTC. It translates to CASSLGVSGYEQYF.

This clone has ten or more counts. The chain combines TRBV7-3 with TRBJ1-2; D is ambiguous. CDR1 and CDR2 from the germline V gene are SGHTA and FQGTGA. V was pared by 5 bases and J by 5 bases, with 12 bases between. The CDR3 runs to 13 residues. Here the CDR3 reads CASSPGRGYGYTF. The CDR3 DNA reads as TGTGCCAGCAGCCCCGGACGCGGATATGGCTACACCTTC.

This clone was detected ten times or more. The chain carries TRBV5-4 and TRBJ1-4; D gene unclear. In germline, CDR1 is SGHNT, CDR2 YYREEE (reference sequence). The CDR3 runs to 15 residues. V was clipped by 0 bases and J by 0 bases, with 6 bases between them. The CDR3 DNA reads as TGTGCCAGCAGCTTGGCCGGAACAACTAATGAAAAACTGTTTTTT. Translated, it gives CASSLAGTTNEKLFF.

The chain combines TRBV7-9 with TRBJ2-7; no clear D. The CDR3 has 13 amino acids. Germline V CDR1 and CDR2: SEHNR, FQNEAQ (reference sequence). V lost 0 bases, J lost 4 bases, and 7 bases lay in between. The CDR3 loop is CASSLASSYEQYF. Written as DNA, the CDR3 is TGTGCCAGCAGCTTAGCTAGTAGTTACGAGCAGTACTTC.

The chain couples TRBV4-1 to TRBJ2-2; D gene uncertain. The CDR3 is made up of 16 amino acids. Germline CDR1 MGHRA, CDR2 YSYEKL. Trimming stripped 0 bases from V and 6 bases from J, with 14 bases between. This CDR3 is CASSQERIRDSGELFF. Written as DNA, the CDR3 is TGCGCCAGCAGCCAAGAAAGGATCCGAGACTCCGGGGAGCTGTTTTTT.

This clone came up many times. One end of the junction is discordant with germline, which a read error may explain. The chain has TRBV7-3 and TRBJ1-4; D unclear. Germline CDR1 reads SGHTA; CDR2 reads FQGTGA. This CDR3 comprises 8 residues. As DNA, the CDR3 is TGTGCCAGCGCCTTAAGGCCGTTT. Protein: CASALRPF.

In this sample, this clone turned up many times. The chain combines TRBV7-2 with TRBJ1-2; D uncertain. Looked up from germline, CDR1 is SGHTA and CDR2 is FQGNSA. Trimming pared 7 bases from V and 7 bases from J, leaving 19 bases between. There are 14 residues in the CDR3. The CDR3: CASMWGRESSGYTF. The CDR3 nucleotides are TGTGCCAGCATGTGGGGTCGGGAATCCTCTGGCTACACCTTC.